The T cell receptor (beta chain) described here comes from a study of T cell responses to AZD1222 COVID-19 vaccine. Germline loops: CDR1 MNHNY, CDR2 SVGAGI (reference sequence). The CDR3 totals 15 residues. The V segment lost 2 bases and the J segment 8 bases; nucleotides outside the gene matches: 6. Clones were sequenced by immunoSEQ multiplex PCR, and TCRdb holds only the in-frame ones, with some missing. The profile shows about 150,000 clones, about 91% of them singletons. The sequence derives from an adult in good health. The V and J genes are TRBV6-6 and TRBJ1-4; 9 bases agree with TRBD1. The specimen comprised peripheral blood, sampled on day 0 of MenACWY control vaccination. The CDR3 bases are TGTGCCAGCAGTTACCCGGGACAGGGAGAGGAAAAACTGTTTTTT. Translating gives CASSYPGQGEEKLFF.